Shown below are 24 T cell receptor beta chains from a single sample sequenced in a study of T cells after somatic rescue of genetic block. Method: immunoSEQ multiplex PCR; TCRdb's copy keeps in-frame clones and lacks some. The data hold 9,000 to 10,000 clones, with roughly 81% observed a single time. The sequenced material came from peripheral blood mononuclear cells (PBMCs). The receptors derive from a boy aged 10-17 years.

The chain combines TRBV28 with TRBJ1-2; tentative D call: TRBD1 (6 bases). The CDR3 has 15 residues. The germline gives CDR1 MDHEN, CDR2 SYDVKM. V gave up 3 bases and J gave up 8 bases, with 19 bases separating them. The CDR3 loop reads CASSLGRGASAGYTF. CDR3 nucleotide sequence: TGTGCCAGCAGTTTGGGTCGGGGGGCCTCAGCGGGCTACACCTTC.

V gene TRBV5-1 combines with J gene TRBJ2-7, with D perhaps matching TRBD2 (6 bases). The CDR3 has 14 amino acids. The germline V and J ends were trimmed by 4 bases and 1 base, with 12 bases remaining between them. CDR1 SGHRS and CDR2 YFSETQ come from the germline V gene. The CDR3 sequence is CASSPSGESYEQYF. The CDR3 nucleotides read TGCGCCAGCAGCCCTTCGGGAGAATCCTACGAGCAGTACTTC.

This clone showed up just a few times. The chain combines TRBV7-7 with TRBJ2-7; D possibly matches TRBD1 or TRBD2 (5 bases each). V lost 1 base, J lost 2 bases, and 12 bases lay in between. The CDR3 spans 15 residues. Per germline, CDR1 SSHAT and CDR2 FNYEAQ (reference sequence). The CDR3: CASSLVAQDTYEQYF. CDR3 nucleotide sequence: TGTGCCAGCAGCTTAGTAGCGCAGGACACCTACGAGCAGTACTTC.

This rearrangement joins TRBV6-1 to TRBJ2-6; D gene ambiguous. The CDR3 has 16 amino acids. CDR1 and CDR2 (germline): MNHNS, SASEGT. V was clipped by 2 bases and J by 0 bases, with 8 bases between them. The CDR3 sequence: CASSELASSGANVLTF. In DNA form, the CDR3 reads TGTGCCAGCAGTGAACTGGCGTCCTCTGGGGCCAACGTCCTGACTTTC.

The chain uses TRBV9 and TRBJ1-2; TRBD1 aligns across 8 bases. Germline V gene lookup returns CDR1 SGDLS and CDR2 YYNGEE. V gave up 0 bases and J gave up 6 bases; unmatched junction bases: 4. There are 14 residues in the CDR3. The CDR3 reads CASSVADRVDGYTF. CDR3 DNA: TGTGCCAGCAGCGTAGCGGACAGGGTAGATGGCTACACCTTC. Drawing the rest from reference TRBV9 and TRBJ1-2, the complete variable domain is DSGVTQTPKHLITATGQRVTLRCSPRSGDLSVYWYQQSLDQGLQFLIQYYNGEERAKGNILERFSAQQFPDLHSELNLSSLELGDSALYFCASSVADRVDGYTFGSGTRLTVV.

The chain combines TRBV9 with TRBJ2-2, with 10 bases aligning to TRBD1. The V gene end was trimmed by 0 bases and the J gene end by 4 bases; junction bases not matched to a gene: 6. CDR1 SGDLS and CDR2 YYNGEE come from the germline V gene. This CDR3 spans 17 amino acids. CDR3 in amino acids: CASSVGVGTGATGELFF. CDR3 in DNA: TGTGCCAGCAGCGTAGGCGTTGGGACAGGGGCCACCGGGGAGCTGTTTTTT.

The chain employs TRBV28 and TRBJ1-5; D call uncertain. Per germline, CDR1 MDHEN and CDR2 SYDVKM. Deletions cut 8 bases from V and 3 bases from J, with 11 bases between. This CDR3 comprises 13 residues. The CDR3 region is CASSWAPNQPQHF. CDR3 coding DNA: TGTGCCAGCTCCTGGGCACCCAATCAGCCCCAGCATTTT.

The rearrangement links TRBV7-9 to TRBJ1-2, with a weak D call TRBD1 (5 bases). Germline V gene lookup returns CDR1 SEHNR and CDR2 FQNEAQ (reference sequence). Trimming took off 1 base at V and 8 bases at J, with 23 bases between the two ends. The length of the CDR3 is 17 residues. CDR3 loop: CASSLVSLSQGVGGYTF. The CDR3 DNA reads TGTGCCAGCAGCTTAGTCAGCCTATCCCAGGGAGTGGGAGGCTACACCTTC. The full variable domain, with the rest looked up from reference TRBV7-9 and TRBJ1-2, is DTGVSQNPRHKITKRGQNVTFRCDPISEHNRLYWYRQTLGQGPEFLTYFQNEAQLEKSRLLSDRFSAERPKGSFSTLEIQRTEQGDSAMYLCASSLVSLSQGVGGYTFGSGTRLTVV.

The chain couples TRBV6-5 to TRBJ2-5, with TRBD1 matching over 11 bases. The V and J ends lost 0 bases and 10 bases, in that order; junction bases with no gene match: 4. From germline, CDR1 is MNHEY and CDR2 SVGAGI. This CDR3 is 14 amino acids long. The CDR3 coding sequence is TGTGCCAGCAGTTACTCTCGGACAGGGGGCGGCCAGTACTTC. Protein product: CASSYSRTGGGQYF.

CDR3 loop: CASKPGQASYEQYF. CDR3 nucleotide sequence: TGTGCCAGCAAACCGGGACAGGCTTCCTACGAGCAGTACTTC. This rearrangement joins TRBV28 to TRBJ2-7; 8 bases match TRBD1. Trimming cost V 7 bases and J 1 base; bases outside gene matches: 6. The CDR3 length is 14 residues. Germline CDR1 MDHEN, CDR2 SYDVKM.

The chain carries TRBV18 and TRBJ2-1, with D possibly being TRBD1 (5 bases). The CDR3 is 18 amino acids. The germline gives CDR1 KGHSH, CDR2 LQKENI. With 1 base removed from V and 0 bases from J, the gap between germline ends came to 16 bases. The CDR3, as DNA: TGTGCCAGCTCACCACAAAGTCGGACACTTCTCTCCTACAATGAGCAGTTCTTC. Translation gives CASSPQSRTLLSYNEQFF.

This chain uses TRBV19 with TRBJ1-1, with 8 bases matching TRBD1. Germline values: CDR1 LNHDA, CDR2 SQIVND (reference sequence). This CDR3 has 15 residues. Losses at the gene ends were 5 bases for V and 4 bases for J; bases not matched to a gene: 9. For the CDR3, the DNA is TGTGCCAGTAGTCTATGGACAGGGAAGGTCACTGAAGCTTTCTTT. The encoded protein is CASSLWTGKVTEAFF.

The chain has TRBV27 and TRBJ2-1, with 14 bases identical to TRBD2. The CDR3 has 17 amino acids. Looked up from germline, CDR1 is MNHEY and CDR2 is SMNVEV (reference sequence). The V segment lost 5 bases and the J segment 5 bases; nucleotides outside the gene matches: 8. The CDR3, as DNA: TGTGCCAGCAGTCTGGGACTAGCGGGAGTAGGGAACAATGAGCAGTTCTTC. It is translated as CASSLGLAGVGNNEQFF.

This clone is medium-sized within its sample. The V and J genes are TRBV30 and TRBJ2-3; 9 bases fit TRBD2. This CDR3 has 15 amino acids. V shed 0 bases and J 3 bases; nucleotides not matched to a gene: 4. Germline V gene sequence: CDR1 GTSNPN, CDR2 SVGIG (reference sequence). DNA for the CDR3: TGTGCCTGGAGTGTATTAGCGGGAGTTACAGATACGCAGTATTTT. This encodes CAWSVLAGVTDTQYF.

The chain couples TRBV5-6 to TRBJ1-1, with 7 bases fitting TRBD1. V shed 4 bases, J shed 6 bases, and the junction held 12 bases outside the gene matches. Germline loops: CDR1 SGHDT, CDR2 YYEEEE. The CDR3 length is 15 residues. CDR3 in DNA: TGTGCCAGCAGCGGGGTAGGAGGGGGCGAGGCTGAAGCTTTCTTT. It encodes CASSGVGGGEAEAFF.

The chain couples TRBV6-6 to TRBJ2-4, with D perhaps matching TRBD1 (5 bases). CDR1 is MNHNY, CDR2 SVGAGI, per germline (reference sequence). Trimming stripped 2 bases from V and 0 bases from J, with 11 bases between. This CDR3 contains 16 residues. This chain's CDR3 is CASSYGQGAAKNIQYF. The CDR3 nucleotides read TGTGCCAGCAGTTACGGGCAGGGCGCAGCCAAAAACATTCAGTACTTC.

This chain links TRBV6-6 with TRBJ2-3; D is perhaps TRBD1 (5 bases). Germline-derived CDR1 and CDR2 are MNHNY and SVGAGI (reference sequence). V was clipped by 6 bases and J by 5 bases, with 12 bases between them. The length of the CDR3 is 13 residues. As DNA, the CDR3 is TGTGCCAGCAGCCAAGGGGCACAAGATACGCAGTATTTT. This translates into CASSQGAQDTQYF.

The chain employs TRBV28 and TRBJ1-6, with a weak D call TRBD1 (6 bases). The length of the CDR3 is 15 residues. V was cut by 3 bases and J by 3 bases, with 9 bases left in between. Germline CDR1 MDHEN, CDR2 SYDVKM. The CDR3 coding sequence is TGTGCCAGCAGTTTTCTCAGGGGCTATAATTCACCCCTCCACTTT. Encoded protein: CASSFLRGYNSPLHF.

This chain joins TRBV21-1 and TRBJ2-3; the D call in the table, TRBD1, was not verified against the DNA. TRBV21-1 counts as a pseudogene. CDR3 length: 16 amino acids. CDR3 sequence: CASSKVRTESTDTQYF. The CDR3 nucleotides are TGTGCCAGCAGCAAAGTCAGGACAGAGAGCACAGATACGCAGTATTTT.

CDR3 loop: CASSQVVRTSSQTSGKSQYF. In DNA, the CDR3 is TGCGCCAGCAGCCAAGTAGTAAGGACCTCATCCCAGACTAGCGGGAAATCGCAGTACTTC. The chain joins TRBV4-1 to TRBJ2-7; 11 nucleotides agree with TRBD2. V lost 1 base, J lost 9 bases, and 23 bases stayed unmatched. This CDR3 region has 20 residues. Germline CDR1 and CDR2: MGHRA and YSYEKL.

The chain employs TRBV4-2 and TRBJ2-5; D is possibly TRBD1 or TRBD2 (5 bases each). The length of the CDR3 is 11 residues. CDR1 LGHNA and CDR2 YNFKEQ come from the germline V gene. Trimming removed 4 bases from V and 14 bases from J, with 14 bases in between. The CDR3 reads CASSPSRGGYF. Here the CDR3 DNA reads TGTGCCAGCAGCCCGAGCCGGGGCGGATACTTC.

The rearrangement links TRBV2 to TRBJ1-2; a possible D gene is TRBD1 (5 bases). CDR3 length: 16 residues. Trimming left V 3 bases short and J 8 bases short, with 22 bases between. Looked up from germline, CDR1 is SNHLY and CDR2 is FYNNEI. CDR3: CASSEETGQFLPGYTF. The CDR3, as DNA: TGTGCCAGCAGTGAGGAAACAGGTCAATTTCTTCCGGGCTACACCTTC. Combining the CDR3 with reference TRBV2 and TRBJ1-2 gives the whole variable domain EPEVTQTPSHQVTQMGQEVILRCVPISNHLYFYWYRQILGQKVEFLVSFYNNEISEKSEIFDDQFSVERPDGSNFTLKIRSTKLEDSAMYFCASSEETGQFLPGYTFGSGTRLTVV.

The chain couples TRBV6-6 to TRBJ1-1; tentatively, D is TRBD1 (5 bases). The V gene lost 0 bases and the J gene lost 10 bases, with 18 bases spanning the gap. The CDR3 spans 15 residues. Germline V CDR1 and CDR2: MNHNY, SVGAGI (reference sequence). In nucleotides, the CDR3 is TGTGCCAGCAGTTACTCTTTCCCGGGGGATGTGAGAGCTTTCTTT. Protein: CASSYSFPGDVRAFF.

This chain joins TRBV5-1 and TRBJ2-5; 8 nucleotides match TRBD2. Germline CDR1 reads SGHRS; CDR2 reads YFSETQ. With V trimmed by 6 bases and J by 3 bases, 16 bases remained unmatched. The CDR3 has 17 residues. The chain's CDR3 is CASTSWGRRGAEETQYF. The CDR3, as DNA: TGCGCCAGCACCTCTTGGGGTAGGCGGGGGGCGGAAGAGACCCAGTACTTC.